This T cell receptor (beta chain) is drawn from a study of beta chain features in type 1 diabetes. General study points: For Type 1 diabetes patients, all four CD4+ subsets carried TCRB CDR3s that were moderately but significantly shorter. Insertions at VDJ junctions were less frequent in type 1 diabetes patients. These patients also deleted more nucleotides at the same junctions. Across patients, naive, central memory and Treg TCRB repertoires exhibited apparently greater similarity than was observed across healthy donors.

cDNA synthesis used the whole RNA isolate, giving expressed TCRB sequences. The data were produced by immunoSEQ multiplex PCR, yet TCRdb's version contains in-frame clones alone and is incomplete. The data contain over 600,000 clones, about an eighth of them singletons. Germline V gives CDR1 LGHNA, CDR2 YSLEER. The J segment lost 3 bases and the V segment lost 5 bases, leaving 8 bases of the junction unmatched. This CDR3 is built from 15 residues. This clone was seen a few times. What it binds is unknown. The source material was naive CD4+ T cells from blood. This TCR was sampled from a man under 40 with type 1 diabetes. The rearrangement joins TRBV4-3 to TRBJ1-1; 8 bases align to TRBD1. CDR3 nucleotide sequence: TGCGCCAGCAGCTCGCAGGGGGCGTTTGACACTGAAGCTTTCTTT. Translation: CASSSQGAFDTEAFF.